The 14 T cell receptor beta chains given below trace back to one sample, sequenced in a study of blood T cell repertoires in COVID-19. Data came from immunoSEQ multiplex PCR; TCRdb stores just in-frame clones and leaves some out. The sample has around 30,000 clones, around nine tenths seen once; the top ten hold approximately 15%. Sequenced sample: peripheral blood. The receptors shown here come from a human donor in a cohort sampled during active COVID-19. The donor label of this sample is uncertain.

The chain links TRBV18 to TRBJ2-5; D perhaps matches TRBD2 (6 bases). Per germline, CDR1 KGHSH and CDR2 LQKENI. Trimming removed 3 bases from V and 4 bases from J, with 15 bases in between. The CDR3 has 15 residues. Here the CDR3 DNA reads TGTGCCAGCTCACCTAGGGACTCCCGCCGAGAGACCCAGTACTTC. This translates into CASSPRDSRRETQYF.

The chain joins TRBV7-8 to TRBJ2-7, with D possibly TRBD1 on 6 matching bases. This CDR3 comprises 13 residues. Germline CDR1 and CDR2: SGHVS and FQNEAQ. V was shortened by 6 bases and J by 11 bases, with 20 bases between the two germline ends. The CDR3: CASSFGPDRTKYF. In nucleotides, the CDR3 is TGTGCCAGCAGTTTCGGCCCTGACAGGACAAAGTACTTC.

This chain uses TRBV11-2 with TRBJ2-1, with TRBD2 matching 9 bases. Losses at the gene ends were 5 bases for V and 8 bases for J; bases not matched to a gene: 22. Germline CDR1 SGHAT, CDR2 FQNNGV. The CDR3 is made up of 19 amino acids. The CDR3 protein is CASSPIARALGGGGYEQFF. The CDR3 DNA follows: TGTGCCAGCAGCCCGATTGCCAGGGCCCTGGGCGGGGGGGGTTATGAGCAGTTCTTC. Looking up the rest from reference TRBV11-2 and TRBJ2-1 gives the full variable domain: EAGVAQSPRYKIIEKRQSVAFWCNPISGHATLYWYQQILGQGPKLLIQFQNNGVVDDSQLPKDRFSAERLKGVDSTLKIQPAKLEDSAVYLCASSPIARALGGGGYEQFFGPGTRLTVL.

The chain recombines TRBV6-6 with TRBJ1-2; a weak D match, TRBD1 (6 bases). Deletions cut 5 bases from V and 7 bases from J, with 17 bases between. Germline V gene sequence: CDR1 MNHNY, CDR2 SVGAGI (reference sequence). There are 14 residues in the CDR3. The CDR3 DNA is TGTGCCAGCAGTAACAGACAGGACGCCCTTGGCTACACCTTC. The encoded protein is CASSNRQDALGYTF.

The V gene is TRBV7-8, the J gene TRBJ2-2, with 11 bases aligning to TRBD2. CDR3 length equals 16 residues. After removal of 4 bases from V and 6 bases from J, the junction contained 7 bases not matched to a gene. Germline assignment: CDR1 SGHVS and CDR2 FQNEAQ. The CDR3 sequence: CASSSLAGGPAGELFF. CDR3 nucleotide sequence: TGTGCCAGCAGCTCATTAGCGGGGGGGCCCGCCGGGGAGCTGTTTTTT.

The chain joins TRBV9 to TRBJ1-1; possibly TRBD1 for D (6 bases). The CDR3 runs 16 residues. V lost 0 bases, J lost 0 bases, and 12 bases lay in between. Germline-derived CDR1 and CDR2 are SGDLS and YYNGEE. In nucleotides, the CDR3 is TGTGCCAGCAGCGTAGGACGGGACACCATGAACACTGAAGCTTTCTTT. As protein: CASSVGRDTMNTEAFF.

V gene TRBV7-2 combines with J gene TRBJ1-1; D ambiguous. Trimming pared 5 bases from V and 0 bases from J, leaving 7 bases between. CDR3 length equals 13 residues. In germline, CDR1 is SGHTA, CDR2 FQGNSA. Written as DNA, the CDR3 is TGTGCCAGCAGCCGTCCTCTGAACACTGAAGCTTTCTTT. As protein: CASSRPLNTEAFF.

This CDR3 is CASSQDWFQNNEQFF. CDR3 sequence (DNA): TGCGCCAGCAGCCAAGATTGGTTTCAGAACAATGAGCAGTTCTTC. The rearrangement joins TRBV4-1 to TRBJ2-1; D gene ambiguous. The CDR3 is 15 residues long. V shed 0 bases and J shed 5 bases, with 11 bases lying between them. Germline lookup yields CDR1 MGHRA and CDR2 YSYEKL.

This chain uses TRBV7-2 with TRBJ2-5; 10 nucleotides align to TRBD2. Germline values: CDR1 SGHTA, CDR2 FQGNSA. The CDR3 length is 16 residues. Unmatched junction bases numbered 7, after V lost 2 bases and J lost 4 bases. The CDR3 DNA reads TGTGCCAGCAGCTTAACCCTGGCTAGCGGGGGAGAGACCCAGTACTTC. Its translation is CASSLTLASGGETQYF.

This clone was counted a single time. The CDR3 DNA sequence: TGTGCCAGCAGGGGAGCCGGGACAGGCGACTCTGGGGCCAACGTCCTGACTTTC. Protein: CASRGAGTGDSGANVLTF. The chain combines TRBV2 with TRBJ2-6, with TRBD1 matching over 8 bases. Germline lookup yields CDR1 SNHLY and CDR2 FYNNEI. V dropped 6 bases and J dropped 0; count of bases not matched to a gene: 10. The CDR3 totals 18 residues.

This clone was counted only a few times. The genes are TRBV5-7 and TRBJ1-5; 7 positions agree with TRBD1. TRBV5-7 is identified as an open reading frame with a role that is uncertain. The CDR3 is 14 residues long. Unmatched junction bases numbered 11, after V lost 4 bases and J lost 10 bases. The CDR3 region has the DNA TGTGCCAGCAGCCCGGGAGGGGGCCCTGATCCCCAGCATTTT. It codes for CASSPGGGPDPQHF.

This rearrangement joins TRBV7-9 to TRBJ1-1, with 9 bases fitting TRBD1. J lost 2 bases, V lost 4 bases, and 2 bases had no gene match. Germline V gene data show CDR1 as SEHNR and CDR2 as FQNEAQ (reference sequence). CDR3 length equals 14 residues. CDR3 in amino acids: CASSWGQGNTEAFF. The CDR3 DNA sequence: TGTGCCAGCAGCTGGGGACAGGGTAACACTGAAGCTTTCTTT.

V is TRBV11-1 and J is TRBJ1-3; D is ambiguous. The CDR3 runs 12 residues. CDR1 and CDR2 from the germline V gene are SGHAT and FQDESV (reference sequence). The germline V and J ends were trimmed by 3 bases and 2 bases, with 2 bases remaining between them. The CDR3 DNA is TGTGCCAGCAGCTTCGCTGGAAACACCATATATTTT. Translation gives CASSFAGNTIYF. Filled out from reference TRBV11-1 and TRBJ1-3, the complete variable domain reads EAEVAQSPRYKITEKSQAVAFWCDPISGHATLYWYRQILGQGPELLVQFQDESVVDDSQLPKDRFSAERLKGVDSTLKIQPAELGDSAMYLCASSFAGNTIYFGEGSWLTVV.

The chain carries TRBV6-6 and TRBJ2-1; D is possibly TRBD1 (5 bases). Trimming cost V 7 bases and J 6 bases, with 7 bases left between them. This CDR3 contains 11 residues. Germline values: CDR1 MNHNY, CDR2 SVGAGI (reference sequence). The CDR3 here is CASMTANEQFF. CDR3 DNA sequence: TGTGCCAGCATGACAGCCAATGAGCAGTTCTTC.